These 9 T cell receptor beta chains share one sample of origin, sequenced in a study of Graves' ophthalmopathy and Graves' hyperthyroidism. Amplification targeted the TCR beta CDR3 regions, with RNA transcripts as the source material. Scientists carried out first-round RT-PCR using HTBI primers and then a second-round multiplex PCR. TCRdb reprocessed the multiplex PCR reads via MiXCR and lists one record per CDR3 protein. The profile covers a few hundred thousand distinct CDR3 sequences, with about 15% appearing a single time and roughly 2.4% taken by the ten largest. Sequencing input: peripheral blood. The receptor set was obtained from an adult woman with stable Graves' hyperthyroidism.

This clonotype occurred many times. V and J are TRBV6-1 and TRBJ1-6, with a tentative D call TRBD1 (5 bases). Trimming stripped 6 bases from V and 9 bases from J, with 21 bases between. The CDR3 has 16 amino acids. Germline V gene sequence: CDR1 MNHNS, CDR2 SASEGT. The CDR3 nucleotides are TGTGCCAGCAGCCGAACGGATCGGGACCCCTCTTCACCCCTCCACTTT. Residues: CASSRTDRDPSSPLHF.

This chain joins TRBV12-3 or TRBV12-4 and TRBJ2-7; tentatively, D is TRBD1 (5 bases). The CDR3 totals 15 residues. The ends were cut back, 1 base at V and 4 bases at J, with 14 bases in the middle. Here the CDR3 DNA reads TGTGCCAGCAGTTTAGACGGTGACAGTTTATACGAGCAGTACTTC. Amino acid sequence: CASSLDGDSLYEQYF.

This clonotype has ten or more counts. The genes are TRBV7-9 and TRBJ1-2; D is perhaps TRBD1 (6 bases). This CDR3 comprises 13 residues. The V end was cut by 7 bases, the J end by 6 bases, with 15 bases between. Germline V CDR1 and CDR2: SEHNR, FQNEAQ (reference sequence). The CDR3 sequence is CASTLPGVDGYTF. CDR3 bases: TGTGCCAGCACCCTACCAGGGGTTGATGGCTACACCTTC.

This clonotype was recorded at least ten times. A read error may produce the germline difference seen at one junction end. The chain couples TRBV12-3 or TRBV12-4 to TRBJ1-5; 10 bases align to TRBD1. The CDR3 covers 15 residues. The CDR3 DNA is TGTGCCAGCAGCTTAGACAGGGGGCGGAATCAGCCCCAGCATTTT. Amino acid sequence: CASSLDRGRNQPQHF.

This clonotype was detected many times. The CDR3 DNA is TGTGCCAGCAGTCCGAATCGACTCGAGCAGTACTTC. Translation: CASSPNRLEQYF. The V call is TRBV28, the J call TRBJ2-7; D unresolved. In germline, CDR1 is MDHEN, CDR2 SYDVKM. Deletions cut 5 bases from V and 6 bases from J, with 11 bases between. The CDR3 consists of 12 residues.

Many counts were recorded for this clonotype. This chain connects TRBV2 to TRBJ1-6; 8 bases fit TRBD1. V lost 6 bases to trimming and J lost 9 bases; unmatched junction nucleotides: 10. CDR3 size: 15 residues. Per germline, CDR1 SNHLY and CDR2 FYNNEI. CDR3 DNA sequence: TGTGCCAGCAGGTTAGACAGGACAGGGAGTTCACCCCTCCACTTT. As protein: CASRLDRTGSSPLHF.

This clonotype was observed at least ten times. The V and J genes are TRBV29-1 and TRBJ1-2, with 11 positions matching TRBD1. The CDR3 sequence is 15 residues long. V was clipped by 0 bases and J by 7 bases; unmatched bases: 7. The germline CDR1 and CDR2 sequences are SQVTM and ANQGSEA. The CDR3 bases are TGCAGCGTTGAAGAGGACAGGGGGCGCCTATCTGGCTACACCTTC. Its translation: CSVEEDRGRLSGYTF. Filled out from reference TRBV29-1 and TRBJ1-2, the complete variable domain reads SAVISQKPSRDICQRGTSLTIQCQVDSQVTMMFWYRQQPGQSLTLIATANQGSEATYESGFVIDKFPISRPNLTFSTLTVSNMSPEDSSIYLCSVEEDRGRLSGYTFGSGTRLTVV.

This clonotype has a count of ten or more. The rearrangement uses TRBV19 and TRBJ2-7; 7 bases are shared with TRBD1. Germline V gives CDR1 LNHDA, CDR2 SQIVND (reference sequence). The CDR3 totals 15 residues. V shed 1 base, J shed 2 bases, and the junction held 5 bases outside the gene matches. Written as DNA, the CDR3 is TGTGCCAGTAGTATAGCTGACAGGGCCCCCTACGAGCAGTACTTC. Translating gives CASSIADRAPYEQYF.

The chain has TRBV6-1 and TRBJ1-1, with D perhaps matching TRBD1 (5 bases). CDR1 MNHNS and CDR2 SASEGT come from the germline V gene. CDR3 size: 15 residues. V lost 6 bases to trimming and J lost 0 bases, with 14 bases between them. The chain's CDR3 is CASSNTVTVNTEAFF. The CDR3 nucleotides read TGTGCCAGCAGCAACACCGTGACAGTGAACACTGAAGCTTTCTTT.